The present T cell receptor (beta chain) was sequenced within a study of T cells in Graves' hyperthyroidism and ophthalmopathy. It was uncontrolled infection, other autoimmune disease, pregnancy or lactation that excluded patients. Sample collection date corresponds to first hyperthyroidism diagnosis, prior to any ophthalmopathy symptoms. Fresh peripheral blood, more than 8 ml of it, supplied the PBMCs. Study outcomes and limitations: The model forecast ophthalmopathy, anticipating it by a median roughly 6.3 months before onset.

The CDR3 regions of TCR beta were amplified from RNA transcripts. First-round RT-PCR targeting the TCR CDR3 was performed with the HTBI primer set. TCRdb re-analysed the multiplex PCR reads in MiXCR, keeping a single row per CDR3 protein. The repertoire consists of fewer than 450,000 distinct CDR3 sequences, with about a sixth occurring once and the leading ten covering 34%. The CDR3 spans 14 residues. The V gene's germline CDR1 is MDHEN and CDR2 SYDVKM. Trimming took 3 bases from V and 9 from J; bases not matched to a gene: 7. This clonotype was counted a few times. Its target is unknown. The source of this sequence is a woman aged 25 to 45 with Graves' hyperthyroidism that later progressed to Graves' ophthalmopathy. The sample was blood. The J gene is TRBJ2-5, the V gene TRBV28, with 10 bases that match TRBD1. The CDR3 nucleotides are TGTGCCAGCAGTTTTCGGGACAGGGGTCAGGCCCAGTACTTC. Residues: CASSFRDRGQAQYF. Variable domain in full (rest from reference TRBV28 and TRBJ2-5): DVKVTQSSRYLVKRTGEKVFLECVQDMDHENMFWYRQDPGLGLRLIYFSYDVKMKEKGDIPEGYSVSREKKERFSLILESASTNQTSMYLCASSFRDRGQAQYFGPGTRLLVL.